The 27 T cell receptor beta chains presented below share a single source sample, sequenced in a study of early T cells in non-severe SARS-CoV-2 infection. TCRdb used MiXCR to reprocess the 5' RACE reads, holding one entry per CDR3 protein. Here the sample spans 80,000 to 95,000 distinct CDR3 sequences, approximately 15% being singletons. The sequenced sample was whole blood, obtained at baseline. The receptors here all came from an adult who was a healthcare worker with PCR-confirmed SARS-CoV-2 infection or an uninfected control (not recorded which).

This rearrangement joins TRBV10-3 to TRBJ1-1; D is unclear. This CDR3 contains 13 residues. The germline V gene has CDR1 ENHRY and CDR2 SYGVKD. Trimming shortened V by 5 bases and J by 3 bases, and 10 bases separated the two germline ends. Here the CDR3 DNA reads TGTGCCATCAGTTTTAGCGGGGACACTGAAGCTTTCTTT. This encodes CAISFSGDTEAFF.

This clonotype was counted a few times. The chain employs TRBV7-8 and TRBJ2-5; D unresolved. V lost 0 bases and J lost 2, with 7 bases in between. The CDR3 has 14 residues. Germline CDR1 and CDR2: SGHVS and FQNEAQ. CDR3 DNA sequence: TGTGCCAGCAGCTTAGCGCGGTGGCAAGAGACCCAGTACTTC. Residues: CASSLARWQETQYF. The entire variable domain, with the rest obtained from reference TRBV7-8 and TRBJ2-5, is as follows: GAGVSQSPRYKVAKRGQDVALRCDPISGHVSLFWYQQALGQGPEFLTYFQNEAQLDKSGLPSDRFFAERPEGSVSTLKIQRTQQEDSAVYLCASSLARWQETQYFGPGTRLLVL.

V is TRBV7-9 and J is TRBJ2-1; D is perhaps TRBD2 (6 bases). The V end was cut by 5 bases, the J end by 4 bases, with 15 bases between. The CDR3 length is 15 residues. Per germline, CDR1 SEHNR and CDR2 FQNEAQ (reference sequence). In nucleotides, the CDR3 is TGTGCCAGCAGCCCCAGGCGGGGAGAATACAATGAGCAGTTCTTC. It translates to CASSPRRGEYNEQFF.

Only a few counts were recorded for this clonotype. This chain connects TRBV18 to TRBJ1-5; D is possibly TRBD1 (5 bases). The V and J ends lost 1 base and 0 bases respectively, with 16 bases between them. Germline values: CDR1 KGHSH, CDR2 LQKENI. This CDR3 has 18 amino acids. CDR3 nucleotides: TGTGCCAGCTCACCACAGGGGCTGGGGATTGGTAGCAATCAGCCCCAGCATTTT. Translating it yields CASSPQGLGIGSNQPQHF.

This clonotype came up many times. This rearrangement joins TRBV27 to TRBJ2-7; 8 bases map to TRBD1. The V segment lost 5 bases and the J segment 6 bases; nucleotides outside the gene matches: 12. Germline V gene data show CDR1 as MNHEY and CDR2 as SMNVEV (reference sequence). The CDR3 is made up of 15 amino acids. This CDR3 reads CASSPFGQGLGEQYF. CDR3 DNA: TGTGCCAGCAGTCCGTTCGGACAGGGTCTGGGCGAGCAGTACTTC.

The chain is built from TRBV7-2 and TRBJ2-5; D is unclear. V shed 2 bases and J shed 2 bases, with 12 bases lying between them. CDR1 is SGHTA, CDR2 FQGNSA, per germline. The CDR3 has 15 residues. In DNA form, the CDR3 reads TGTGCCAGCAGCTTATTTACTTCCAGTCAAGAGACCCAGTACTTC. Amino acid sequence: CASSLFTSSQETQYF.

Here the CDR3 reads CASSQAGGGNTEAFF. CDR3 nucleotides: TGCGCCAGCAGCCAGGCGGGAGGGGGGAACACTGAAGCTTTCTTT. The J gene is TRBJ1-1, the V gene TRBV4-1; weak D call: TRBD1 (6 bases). The CDR3 extends over 15 amino acids. Germline V gives CDR1 MGHRA, CDR2 YSYEKL. Trimming removed 3 bases from V and 1 base from J, with 12 bases in between.

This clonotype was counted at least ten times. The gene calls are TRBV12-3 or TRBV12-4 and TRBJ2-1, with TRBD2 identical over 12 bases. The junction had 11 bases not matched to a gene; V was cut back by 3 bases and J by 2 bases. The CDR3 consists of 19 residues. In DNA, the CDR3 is TGTGCCAGCAGTTTGCCGGGTTGGACTAGCGGGACCCCCTACAATGAGCAGTTCTTC. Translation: CASSLPGWTSGTPYNEQFF.

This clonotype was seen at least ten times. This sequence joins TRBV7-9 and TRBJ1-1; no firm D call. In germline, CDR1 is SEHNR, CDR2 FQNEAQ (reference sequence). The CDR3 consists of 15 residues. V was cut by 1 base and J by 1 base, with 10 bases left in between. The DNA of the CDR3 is TGTGCCAGCAGCTTAGGACGTACGGCGAACACTGAAGCTTTCTTT. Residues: CASSLGRTANTEAFF. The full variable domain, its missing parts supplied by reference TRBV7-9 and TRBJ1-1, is DTGVSQNPRHKITKRGQNVTFRCDPISEHNRLYWYRQTLGQGPEFLTYFQNEAQLEKSRLLSDRFSAERPKGSFSTLEIQRTEQGDSAMYLCASSLGRTANTEAFFGQGTRLTVV.

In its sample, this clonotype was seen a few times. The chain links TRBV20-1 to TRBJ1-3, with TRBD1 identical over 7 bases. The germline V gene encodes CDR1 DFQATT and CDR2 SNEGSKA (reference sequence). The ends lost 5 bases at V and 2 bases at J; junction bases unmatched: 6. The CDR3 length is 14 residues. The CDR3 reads CSASLDRAGNTIYF. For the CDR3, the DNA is TGCAGTGCTTCGCTAGACAGGGCTGGAAACACCATATATTTT.

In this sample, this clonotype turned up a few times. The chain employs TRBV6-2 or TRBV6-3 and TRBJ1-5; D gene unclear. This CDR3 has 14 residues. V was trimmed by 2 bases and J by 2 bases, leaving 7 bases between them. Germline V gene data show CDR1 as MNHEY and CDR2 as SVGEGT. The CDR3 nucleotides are TGTGCCAGCAGTTACAGGACGGGCAATCAGCCCCAGCATTTT. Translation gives CASSYRTGNQPQHF.

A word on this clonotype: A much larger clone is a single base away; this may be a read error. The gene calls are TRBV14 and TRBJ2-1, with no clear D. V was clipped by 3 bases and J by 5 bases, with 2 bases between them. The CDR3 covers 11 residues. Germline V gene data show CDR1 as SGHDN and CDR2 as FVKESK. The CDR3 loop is CASSHNNEQFF. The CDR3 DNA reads TGTGCCAGCAGCCATAACAATGAGCAGTTCTTC.

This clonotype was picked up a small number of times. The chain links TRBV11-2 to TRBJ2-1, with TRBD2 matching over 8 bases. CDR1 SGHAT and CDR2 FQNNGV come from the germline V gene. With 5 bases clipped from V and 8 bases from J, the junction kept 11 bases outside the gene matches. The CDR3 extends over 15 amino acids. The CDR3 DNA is TGTGCCAGCAGCCCAATGGCGGGAGGAGTCGATGAGCAGTTCTTC. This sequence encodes CASSPMAGGVDEQFF.

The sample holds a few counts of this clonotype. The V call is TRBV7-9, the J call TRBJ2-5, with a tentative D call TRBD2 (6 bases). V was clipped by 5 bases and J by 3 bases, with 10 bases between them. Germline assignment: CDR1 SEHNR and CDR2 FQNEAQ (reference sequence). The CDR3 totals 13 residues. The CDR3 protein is CASSVGGKETQYF. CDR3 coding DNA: TGTGCCAGCAGCGTCGGAGGGAAAGAGACCCAGTACTTC. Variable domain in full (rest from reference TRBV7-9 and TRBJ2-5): DTGVSQNPRHKITKRGQNVTFRCDPISEHNRLYWYRQTLGQGPEFLTYFQNEAQLEKSRLLSDRFSAERPKGSFSTLEIQRTEQGDSAMYLCASSVGGKETQYFGPGTRLLVL.

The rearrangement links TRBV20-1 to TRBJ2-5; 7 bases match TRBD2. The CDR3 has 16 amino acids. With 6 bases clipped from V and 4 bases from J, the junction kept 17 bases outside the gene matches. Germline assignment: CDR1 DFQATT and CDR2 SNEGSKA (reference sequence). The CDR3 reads CSASTPIAGRGETQYF. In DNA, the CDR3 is TGCAGTGCCAGTACCCCAATAGCGGGCCGGGGAGAGACCCAGTACTTC.

CDR3 protein: CSARGPAGVTDTQYF. Here the CDR3 DNA reads TGCAGTGCTAGAGGCCCAGCGGGAGTGACAGATACGCAGTATTTT. The chain employs TRBV20-1 and TRBJ2-3; TRBD2 matches at 8 bases. Trimming removed 1 base from V and 3 bases from J; junction bases left unmatched: 6. Germline CDR1 and CDR2: DFQATT and SNEGSKA (reference sequence). The CDR3 runs to 15 residues.

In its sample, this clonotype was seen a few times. The CDR3 reads CSADPSGGNEQFF. CDR3 nucleotides: TGCAGTGCAGACCCGAGTGGGGGGAATGAGCAGTTCTTC. The V and J genes are TRBV20-1 and TRBJ2-1, with D possibly TRBD2 on 6 matching bases. The germline V gene has CDR1 DFQATT and CDR2 SNEGSKA (reference sequence). Trimming removed 6 bases at V and 7 bases at J, with 16 bases between. The length of the CDR3 is 13 residues.

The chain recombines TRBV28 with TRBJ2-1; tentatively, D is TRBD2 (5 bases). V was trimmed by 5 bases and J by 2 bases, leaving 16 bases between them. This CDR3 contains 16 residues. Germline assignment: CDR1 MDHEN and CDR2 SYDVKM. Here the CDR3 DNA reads TGTGCCAGCAGTCCAGGAAGCGGAAATGCCTACAATGAGCAGTTCTTC. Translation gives CASSPGSGNAYNEQFF.

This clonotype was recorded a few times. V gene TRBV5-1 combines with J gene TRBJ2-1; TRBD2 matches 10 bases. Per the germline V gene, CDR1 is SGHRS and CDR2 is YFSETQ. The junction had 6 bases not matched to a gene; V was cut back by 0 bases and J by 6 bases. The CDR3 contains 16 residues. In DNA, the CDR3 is TGCGCCAGCAGCTTGGGGCTAGCGGGAGAGATCAATGAGCAGTTCTTC. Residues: CASSLGLAGEINEQFF.

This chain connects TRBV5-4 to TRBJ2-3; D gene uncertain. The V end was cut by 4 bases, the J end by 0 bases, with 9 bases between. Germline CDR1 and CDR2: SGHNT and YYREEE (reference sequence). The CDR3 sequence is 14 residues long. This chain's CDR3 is CASSPASSTDTQYF. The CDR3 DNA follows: TGTGCCAGCAGCCCGGCCTCTAGCACAGATACGCAGTATTTT. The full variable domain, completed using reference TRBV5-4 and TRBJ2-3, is ETGVTQSPTHLIKTRGQQVTLRCSSQSGHNTVSWYQQALGQGPQFIFQYYREEENGRGNFPPRFSGLQFPNYSSELNVNALELDDSALYLCASSPASSTDTQYFGPGTRLTVL.

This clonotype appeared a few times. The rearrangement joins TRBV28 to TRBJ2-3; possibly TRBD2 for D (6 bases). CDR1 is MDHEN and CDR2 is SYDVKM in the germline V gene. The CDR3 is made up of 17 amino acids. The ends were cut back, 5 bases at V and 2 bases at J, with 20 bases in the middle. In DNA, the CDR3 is TGTGCCAGCAGTGAAGCGTGGGGGAGGCCCTTCACAGATACGCAGTATTTT. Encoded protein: CASSEAWGRPFTDTQYF.

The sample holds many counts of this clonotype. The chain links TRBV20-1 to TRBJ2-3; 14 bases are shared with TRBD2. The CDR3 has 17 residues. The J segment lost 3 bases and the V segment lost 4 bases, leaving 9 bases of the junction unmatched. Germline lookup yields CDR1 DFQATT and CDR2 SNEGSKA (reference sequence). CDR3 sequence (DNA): TGCAGTGCTAAATCAGGGACTAGCGGGAGTCAGACAGATACGCAGTATTTT. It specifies CSAKSGTSGSQTDTQYF.

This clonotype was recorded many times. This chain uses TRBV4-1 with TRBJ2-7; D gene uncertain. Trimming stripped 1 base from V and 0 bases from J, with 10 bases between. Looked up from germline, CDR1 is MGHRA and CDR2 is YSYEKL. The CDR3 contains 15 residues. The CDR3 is CASSQVLVSSYEQYF. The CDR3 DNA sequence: TGCGCCAGCAGCCAAGTTCTAGTGAGCTCCTACGAGCAGTACTTC.

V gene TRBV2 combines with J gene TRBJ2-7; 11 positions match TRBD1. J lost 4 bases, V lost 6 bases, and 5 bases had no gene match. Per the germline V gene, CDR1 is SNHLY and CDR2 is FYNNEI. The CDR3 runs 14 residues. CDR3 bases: TGTGCCAGCAGAGCCGGGACAGGGGGTTACGAGCAGTACTTC. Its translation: CASRAGTGGYEQYF.

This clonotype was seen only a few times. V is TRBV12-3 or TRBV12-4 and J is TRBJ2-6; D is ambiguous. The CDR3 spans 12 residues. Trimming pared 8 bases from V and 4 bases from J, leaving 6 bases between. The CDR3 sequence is CASDSGANVLTF. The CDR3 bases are TGTGCCAGCGACTCCGGGGCCAACGTCCTGACTTTC.

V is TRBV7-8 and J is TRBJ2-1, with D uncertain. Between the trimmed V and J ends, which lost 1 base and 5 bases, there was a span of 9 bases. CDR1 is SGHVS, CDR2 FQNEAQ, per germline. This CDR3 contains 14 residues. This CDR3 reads CASSLGSPNNEQFF. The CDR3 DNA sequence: TGTGCCAGCAGCTTAGGTAGCCCGAACAATGAGCAGTTCTTC.

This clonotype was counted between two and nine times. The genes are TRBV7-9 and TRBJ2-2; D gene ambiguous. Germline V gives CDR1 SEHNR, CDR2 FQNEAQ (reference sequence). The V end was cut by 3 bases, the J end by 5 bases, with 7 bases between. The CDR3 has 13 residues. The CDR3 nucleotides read TGTGCCAGCAGCTTTGGAGCTACCGGGGAGCTGTTTTTT. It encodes CASSFGATGELFF.